This TCR beta chain was retrieved from a study of blood T cell repertoires in COVID-19 (dated by TCRdb to 2020 to 2022). About the investigation overall: Samples covering the acute and convalescent phases of COVID-19 were provided by collaborators in the United States, Italy and Spain. The dataset comprised deeply sampled blood TCRbeta repertoires from subjects exposed to, actively infected with, or recovered from COVID-19. A freely available public database, intended as a resource for researchers studying the immune response to SARS-CoV-2, is where the repertoires were released. The sample metadata nearly always contained a de-identified subject ID, COVID-19 status, age in years and sex. The prospective study material was composed of cDNA or gDNA derived from T cells, B-cell-depleted T cells, or PBMCs. Where available, HLA class I and class II types were taken from metadata supplied by the sample provider and were not determined by assay-based typing. The samples were drawn from two sources: the first 160 participants of the ongoing ImmuneRACE study, and 950 to 1,500 subjects contributed by 6 global collaborators. The paper as a whole reports these results and caveats: The amount of clinical and demographic metadata varied by source and participant and was provided uncurated.

The immunoSEQ Assay, a bias-controlled multiplex PCR, was used to amplify TCRbeta CDR3 regions from genomic DNA. Per the authors' processing: Nucleated cell counts per sample were estimated from amplification of reference gene primers within the assay. Sequence reads were collapsed and filtered to measure the absolute abundance of every unique TCRbeta CDR3 rearrangement. For each sample, productive Simpson clonality was calculated as the square root of Simpson's diversity index across productive rearrangements. TCRdb provides this immuneACCESS table in a form limited to in-frame rearrangements. Some clones are lacking; in checked studies, under half of them reflect an unresolved V gene, and why the rest are absent is not known. The V and J calls and clone size were taken over from that table, and D and trimming were inferred from the DNA. The sample profile shows over 200,000 clones; over 80% of them were found once. The ten largest clones add up to under 30% of the sample.

The germline V end is reduced by 7 bases and the J end by 1 base; junction bases left unmatched: 7. From the cysteine through the phenylalanine, the CDR3 covers 14 amino acids. Left in the record is the CDR3 DNA by itself, 42 bases read in frame from the first base. Via the germline V gene, CDR1 is SQVTM and CDR2 ANQGSEA. As for this clone: Its antigen is unknown. There are no base qualities to consult, and no much larger clone falls within one base.

Collaborating institutions collected whole blood in K2EDTA tubes following their own protocols. For TCRbeta analysis, collaborators shipped samples as frozen whole blood, isolated PBMCs, or DNA extracted from either of those sample types. This receptor was taken from a middle-aged man with acute or convalescent COVID-19. What was sequenced was peripheral blood. The chain was built from TRBV29-1 and TRBJ1-1, with 9 bases in between that match TRBD1. The CDR3 protein sequence reads: CSGKQGAKNTEAFF. The DNA sequence reads TGCAGCGGGAAACAGGGGGCCAAGAACACTGAAGCTTTCTTT.